This T cell receptor beta chain originates from a study of regulatory T cells in long-lasting Graves disease. At the level of the study: Persistent Graves' disease denoted over 5 years of antithyroid drugs plus positive TSH receptor antibodies.

CDR3 regions were amplified by Arm-PCR using iRepertoire HTBI primers to build TCR beta libraries. Each CDR3 protein gets one entry after TCRdb re-called the multiplex PCR reads with MiXCR. The sample contains almost 350,000 distinct CDR3 sequences, 20% of which appear only once. Sample time point: persistent/refractory GD, antithyroid drugs over 5 years with positive TRAb. PBMC RNA was the source of the TCR library. This clonotype has a count of ten or more. Its antigen is still unknown. V was clipped by 3 bases and J by 2 bases, with 7 bases between them. This CDR3 contains 13 residues. Overall study results and limits: TRBV28, TRBJ1-2 and TRBJ2-5 were favored in persistent disease.

Sequencing was performed on peripheral blood mononuclear cells (PBMCs), taken when the disease was refractory, from a patient treated with antithyroid drugs. This receptor was identified in a female donor with Graves disease. The chain couples TRBV12-3 or TRBV12-4 to TRBJ1-2; D ambiguous. CDR3 region: CASSLERNYGYTF. CDR3 nucleotides: TGTGCCAGCAGTTTGGAGAGGAACTATGGCTACACCTTC.